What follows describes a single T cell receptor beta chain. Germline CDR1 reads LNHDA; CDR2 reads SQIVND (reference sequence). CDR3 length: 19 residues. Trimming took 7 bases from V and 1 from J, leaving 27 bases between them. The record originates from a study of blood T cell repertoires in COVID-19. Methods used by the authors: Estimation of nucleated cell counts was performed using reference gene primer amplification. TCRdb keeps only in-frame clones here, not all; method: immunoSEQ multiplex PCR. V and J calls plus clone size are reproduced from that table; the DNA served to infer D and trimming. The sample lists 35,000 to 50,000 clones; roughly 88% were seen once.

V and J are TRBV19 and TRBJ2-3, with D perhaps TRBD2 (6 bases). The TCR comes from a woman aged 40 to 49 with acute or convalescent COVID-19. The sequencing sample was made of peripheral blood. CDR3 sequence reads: CASNLGGPLHGRRTDTQYF. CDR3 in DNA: TGTGCCAGTAACCTGGGGGGACCCCTACACGGACGGCGCACAGATACGCAGTATTTT.